The source of this T cell receptor (beta chain) is a study of blood T cell repertoires in COVID-19. As for the study in general: Donors in the United States, Italy and Spain gave samples during acute or convalescent COVID-19. PBMCs, B-cell-depleted T cells, or T cells provided the cDNA or gDNA that made up the material.

Source study methods: Counts of nucleated cells, estimated from reference gene primer amplification, were obtained. Here immunoSEQ multiplex PCR was the method, and the copy in TCRdb shows in-frame clones only, minus some. V, J and clone size derive from that table, while D and trimming were established from the DNA sequence. The table lists 230,000 or so clones, approximately 92% of them singletons, with roughly 4.5% in the top ten. This clone was counted once. The CDR3 runs to 14 residues. Germline-derived CDR1 and CDR2 are MNHEY and SVGAGI. Trimming stripped 7 bases from V and 0 bases from J, with 12 bases between.

This clonotype was sampled from a woman aged 35 to 49 who had recovered from COVID-19. The sample taken for sequencing was peripheral blood. This chain uses TRBV6-5 with TRBJ1-1; D uncertain. CDR3 in DNA: TGTGCCAGCACCCCAGGAGGTGTGAACACTGAAGCTTTCTTT. It specifies CASTPGGVNTEAFF.